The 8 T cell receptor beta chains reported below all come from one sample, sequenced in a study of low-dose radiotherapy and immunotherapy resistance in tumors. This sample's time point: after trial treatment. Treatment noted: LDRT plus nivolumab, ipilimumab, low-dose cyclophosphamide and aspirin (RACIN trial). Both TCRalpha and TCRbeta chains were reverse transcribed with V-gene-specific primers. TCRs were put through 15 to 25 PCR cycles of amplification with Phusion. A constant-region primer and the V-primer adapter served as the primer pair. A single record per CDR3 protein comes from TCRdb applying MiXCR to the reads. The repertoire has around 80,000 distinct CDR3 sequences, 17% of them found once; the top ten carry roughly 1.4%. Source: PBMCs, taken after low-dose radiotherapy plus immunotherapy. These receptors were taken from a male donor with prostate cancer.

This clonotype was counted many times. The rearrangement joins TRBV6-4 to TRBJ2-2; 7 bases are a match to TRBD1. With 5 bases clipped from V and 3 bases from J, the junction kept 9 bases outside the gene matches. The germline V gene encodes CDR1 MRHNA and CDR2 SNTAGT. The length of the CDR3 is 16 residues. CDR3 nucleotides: TGTGCCAGCAGTCGGGACAGTCCGGCGGACACCGGGGAGCTGTTTTTT. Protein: CASSRDSPADTGELFF.

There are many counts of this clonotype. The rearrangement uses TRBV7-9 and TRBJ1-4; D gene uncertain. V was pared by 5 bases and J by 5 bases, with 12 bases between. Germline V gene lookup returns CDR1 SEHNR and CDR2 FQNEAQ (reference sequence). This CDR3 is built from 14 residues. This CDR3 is CASSPTDGNEKLFF. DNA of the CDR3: TGTGCCAGCAGCCCAACGGACGGAAATGAAAAACTGTTTTTT.

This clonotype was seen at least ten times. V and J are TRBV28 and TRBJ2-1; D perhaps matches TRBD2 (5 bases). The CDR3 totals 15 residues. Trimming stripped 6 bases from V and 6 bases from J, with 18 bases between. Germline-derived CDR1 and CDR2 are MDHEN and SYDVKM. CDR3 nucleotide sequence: TGTGCCAGCAGCGCCCTCCGGGAATTCTCCAATGAGCAGTTCTTC. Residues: CASSALREFSNEQFF.

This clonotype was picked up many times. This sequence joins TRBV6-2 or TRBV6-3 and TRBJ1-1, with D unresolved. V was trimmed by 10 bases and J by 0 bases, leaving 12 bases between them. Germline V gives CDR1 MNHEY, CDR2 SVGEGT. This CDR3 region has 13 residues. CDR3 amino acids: CATTTEMNTEAFF. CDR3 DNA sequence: TGTGCCACTACGACCGAAATGAACACTGAAGCTTTCTTT.

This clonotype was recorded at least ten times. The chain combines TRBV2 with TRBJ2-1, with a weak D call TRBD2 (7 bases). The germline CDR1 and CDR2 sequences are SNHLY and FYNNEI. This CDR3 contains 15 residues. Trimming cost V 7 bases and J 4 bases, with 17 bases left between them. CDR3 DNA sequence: TGTGCCAGCACACAACAGGGCGGGAGTTACAATGAGCAGTTCTTC. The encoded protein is CASTQQGGSYNEQFF.

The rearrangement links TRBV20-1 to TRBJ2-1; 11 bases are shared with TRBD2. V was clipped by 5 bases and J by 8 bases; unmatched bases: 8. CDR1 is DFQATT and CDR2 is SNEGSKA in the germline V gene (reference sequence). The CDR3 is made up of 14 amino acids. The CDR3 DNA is TGCAGTGCTGATGAACTAGCGGGAGTAGATGAGCAGTTCTTC. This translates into CSADELAGVDEQFF.

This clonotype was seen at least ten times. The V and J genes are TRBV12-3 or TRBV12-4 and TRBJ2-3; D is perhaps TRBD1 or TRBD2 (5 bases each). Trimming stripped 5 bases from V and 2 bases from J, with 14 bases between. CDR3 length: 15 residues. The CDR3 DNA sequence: TGTGCCAGCAGTCCCCGGGACCATCTCACAGATACGCAGTATTTT. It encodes CASSPRDHLTDTQYF.

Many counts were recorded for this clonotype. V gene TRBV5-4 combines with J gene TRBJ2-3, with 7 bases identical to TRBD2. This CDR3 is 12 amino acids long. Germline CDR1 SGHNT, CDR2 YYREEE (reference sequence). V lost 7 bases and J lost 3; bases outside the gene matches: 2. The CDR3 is CASGRETDTQYF. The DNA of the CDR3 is TGTGCCAGCGGGAGGGAAACAGATACGCAGTATTTT.